What follows is one T cell receptor beta chain and its context. Its cognate antigen is unknown. This entry belongs to a study of cytomegalovirus exposure and HLA in healthy donors. About the research overall: An analysis done earlier identified 95 million to 140 million unique TCR beta sequences from about 179 million T cells.

Study outcomes and limitations: Based on reports, TCR beta sequences accurately predicted HLA-A and HLA-B alleles for most subjects. TCR beta V- and J-gene trimming, according to a later analysis, was linked to a missense DCLRE1C variant.

The primer mix had 60 Vbeta and 13 Jbeta primers. Data came from immunoSEQ multiplex PCR; TCRdb stores just in-frame clones and leaves some out. This table has 200,000 to 250,000 clones, 60% to 80% appearing once. The CDR3 sequence is 15 residues long. Trimming took off 5 bases at V and 0 bases at J, with 11 bases between the two ends. Germline values: CDR1 SGHRS, CDR2 YFSETQ. V gene TRBV5-1 combines with J gene TRBJ1-4; D call uncertain. Sequencing input: PBMCs. The receptor was isolated from a male donor in good health and CMV-seronegative. This chain's CDR3 is CASRSNYATNEKLFF. In DNA form, the CDR3 reads TGCGCCAGCAGATCTAATTATGCAACTAATGAAAAACTGTTTTTT. Based on the CDR3 plus reference TRBV5-1 and TRBJ1-4, the full variable domain is KAGVTQTPRYLIKTRGQQVTLSCSPISGHRSVSWYQQTPGQGLQFLFEYFSETQRNKGNFPGRFSGRQFSNSRSEMNVSTLELGDSALYLCASRSNYATNEKLFFGSGTQLSVL.